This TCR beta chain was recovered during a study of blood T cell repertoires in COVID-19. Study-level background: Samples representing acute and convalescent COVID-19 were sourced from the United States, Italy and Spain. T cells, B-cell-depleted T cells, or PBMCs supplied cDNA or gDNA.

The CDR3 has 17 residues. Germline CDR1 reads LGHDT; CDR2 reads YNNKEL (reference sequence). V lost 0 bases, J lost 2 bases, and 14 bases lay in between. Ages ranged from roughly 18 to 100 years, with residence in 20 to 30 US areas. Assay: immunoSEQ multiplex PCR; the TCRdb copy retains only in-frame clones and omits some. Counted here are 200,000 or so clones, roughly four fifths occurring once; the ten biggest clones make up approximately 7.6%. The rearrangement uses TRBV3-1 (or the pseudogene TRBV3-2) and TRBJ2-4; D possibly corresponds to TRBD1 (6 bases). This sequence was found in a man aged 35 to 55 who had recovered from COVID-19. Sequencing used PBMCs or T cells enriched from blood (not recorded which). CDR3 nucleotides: TGTGCCAGCAGCCAAGACTCAGGGGCAGGTACCAAAAACATTCAGTACTTC. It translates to CASSQDSGAGTKNIQYF.